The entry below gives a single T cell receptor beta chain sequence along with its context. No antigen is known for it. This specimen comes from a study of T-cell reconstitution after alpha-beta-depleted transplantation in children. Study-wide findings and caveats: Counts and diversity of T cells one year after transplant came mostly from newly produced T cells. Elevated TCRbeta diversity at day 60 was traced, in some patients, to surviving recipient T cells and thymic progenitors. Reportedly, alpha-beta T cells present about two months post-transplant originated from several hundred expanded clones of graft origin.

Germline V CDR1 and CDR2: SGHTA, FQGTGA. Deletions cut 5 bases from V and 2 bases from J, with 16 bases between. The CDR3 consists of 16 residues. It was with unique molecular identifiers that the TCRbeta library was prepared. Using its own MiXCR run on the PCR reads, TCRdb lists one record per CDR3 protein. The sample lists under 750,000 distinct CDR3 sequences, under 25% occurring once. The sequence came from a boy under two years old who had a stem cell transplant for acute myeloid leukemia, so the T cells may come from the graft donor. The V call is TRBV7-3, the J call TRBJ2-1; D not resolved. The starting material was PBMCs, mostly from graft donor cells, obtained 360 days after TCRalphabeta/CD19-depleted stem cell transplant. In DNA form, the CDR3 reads TGTGCCAGCAGCCTAAGACTTAGCCTCGCCTACAATGAGCAGTTCTTC. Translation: CASSLRLSLAYNEQFF.